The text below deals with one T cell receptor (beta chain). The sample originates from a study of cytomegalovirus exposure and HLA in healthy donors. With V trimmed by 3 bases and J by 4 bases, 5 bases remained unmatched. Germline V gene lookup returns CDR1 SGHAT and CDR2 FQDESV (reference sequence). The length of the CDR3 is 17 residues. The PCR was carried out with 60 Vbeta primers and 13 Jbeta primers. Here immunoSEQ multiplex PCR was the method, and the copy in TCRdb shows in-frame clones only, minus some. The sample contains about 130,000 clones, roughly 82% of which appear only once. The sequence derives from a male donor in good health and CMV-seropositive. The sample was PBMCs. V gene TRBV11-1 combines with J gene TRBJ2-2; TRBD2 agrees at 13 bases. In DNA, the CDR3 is TGTGCCAGCAGCTTTGGACTAGCGGGGGAGGGCACCGGGGAGCTGTTTTTT. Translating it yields CASSFGLAGEGTGELFF.